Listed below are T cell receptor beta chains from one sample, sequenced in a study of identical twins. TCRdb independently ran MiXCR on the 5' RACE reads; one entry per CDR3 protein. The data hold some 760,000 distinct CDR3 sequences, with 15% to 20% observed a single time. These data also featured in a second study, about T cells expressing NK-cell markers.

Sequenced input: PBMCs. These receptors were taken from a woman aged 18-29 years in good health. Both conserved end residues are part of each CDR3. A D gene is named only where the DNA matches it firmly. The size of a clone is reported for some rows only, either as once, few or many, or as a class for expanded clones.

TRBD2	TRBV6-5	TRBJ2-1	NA	TGTGCCAGCAGTTACCTTGGAGCGGGAGAAGACAATGAGCAGTTCTTC	CASSYLGAGEDNEQFF
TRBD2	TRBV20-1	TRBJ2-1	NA	TGCAGTGCTAGTACGGGAGGGGGTTACAATGAGCAGTTCTTC	CSASTGGGYNEQFF
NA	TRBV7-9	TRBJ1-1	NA	TGTGCCAGCAGCTCCACCCCAAGGACCCATGACGTCGACGTAGCTTTCTTT	CASSSTPRTHDVDVAFF
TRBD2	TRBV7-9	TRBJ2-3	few	TGTGCCAGCAGCTCGACTAGCGCCGAACCTAGCACAGATACGCAGTATTTT	CASSSTSAEPSTDTQYF
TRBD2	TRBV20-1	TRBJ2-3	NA	TGCAGTGCTTGGGGGTCGGGGGGAGGAGGCACAGATACGCAGTATTTT	CSAWGSGGGGTDTQYF
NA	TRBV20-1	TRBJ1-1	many	TGCAGTGCTAGGGGGGGCGCGATGAACACTGAAGCTTTCTTT	CSARGGAMNTEAFF
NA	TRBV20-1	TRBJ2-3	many	TGCAGTGCTTACGGGCTGTGGGGCACAGATACGCAGTATTTT	CSAYGLWGTDTQYF
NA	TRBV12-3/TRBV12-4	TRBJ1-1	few	TGTGCCAGCAGTTTCGAACAGGCTGAAGCTTTCTTT	CASSFEQAEAFF
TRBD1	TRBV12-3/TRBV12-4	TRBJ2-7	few	TGTGCCAGCAGTGGACAGGGGGCGCTCCACGAGCAGTACTTC	CASSGQGALHEQYF
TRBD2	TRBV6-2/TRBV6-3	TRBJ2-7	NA	TGTGCCAGCAGTTACCGGCCTAGCGGGCTTTCCTACGAGCAGTACTTC	CASSYRPSGLSYEQYF
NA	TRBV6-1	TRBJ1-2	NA	TGTGCCAGCAGCCGTGGTCCCGGGATGGTTATGTACTATGGCTACACCTTC	CASSRGPGMVMYYGYTF
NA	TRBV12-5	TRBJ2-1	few	TGTGCTAGTGCCCTAGGGGGTTTTTCGTACAATGAGCAGTTCTTC	CASALGGFSYNEQFF
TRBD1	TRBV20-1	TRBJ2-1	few	TGCAGTGCTCTACCGGGACAGGGAGAGCAGTTCTTC	CSALPGQGEQFF
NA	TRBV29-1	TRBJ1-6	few	TGCAGCGCCCTGACACAAAATAATTCACCCCTCCACTTT	CSALTQNNSPLHF
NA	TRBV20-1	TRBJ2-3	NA	TGCAGTGCCAGTCCCCCAGGTACCACAGATACGCAGTATTTT	CSASPPGTTDTQYF
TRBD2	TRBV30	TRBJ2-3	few	TGTGCCTGGAGTATGGGACTAGCGGAGAGGACAGATACGCAGTATTTT	CAWSMGLAERTDTQYF
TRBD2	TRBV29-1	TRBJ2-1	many	TGCAGCGTTATCCTAGCGGGAGTAAATGAGCAGTTCTTC	CSVILAGVNEQFF
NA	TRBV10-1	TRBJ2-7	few	TGCGCCAGCAGTTTGGGCCCTCCGCCGAGGGACGAGCAGTACTTC	CASSLGPPPRDEQYF
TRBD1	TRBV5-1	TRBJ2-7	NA	TGCGCCAGCAGCTGGAGGGGACAGGGAAACGAGCAGTACTTC	CASSWRGQGNEQYF
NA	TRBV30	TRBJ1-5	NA	TGTGCCTGGAGTGTAGAAAGGCGTCAGCCCCAGCATTTT	CAWSVERRQPQHF
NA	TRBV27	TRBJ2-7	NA	TGTGCCAGCAGTCCAGGGAATTCCCGGTTTGAGGAGCAGTACTTC	CASSPGNSRFEEQYF
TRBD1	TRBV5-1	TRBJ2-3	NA	TGCGCCAGCAACCCGACAGGGGCTAGGGCAGATACGCAGTATTTT	CASNPTGARADTQYF
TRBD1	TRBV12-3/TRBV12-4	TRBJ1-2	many	TGTGCCAGCAGCGCTCTGGACAGGTACTATGGCTACACCTTC	CASSALDRYYGYTF
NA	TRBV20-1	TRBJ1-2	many	TGCAGTGCTATAAGGGAGCAGGCGTACTATGGCTACACCTTC	CSAIREQAYYGYTF
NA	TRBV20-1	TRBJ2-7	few	TGCAGTGCTCCGGTAGAGACCTACGAGCAGTACTTC	CSAPVETYEQYF
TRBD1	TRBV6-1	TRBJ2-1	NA	TGTGCCATAAGGGCGGGACAGGGGGGCAATGAGCAGTTCTTC	CAIRAGQGGNEQFF
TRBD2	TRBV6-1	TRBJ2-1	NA	TGTGCCAGCAGAGGACTAGCGGACCACAATGAGCAGTTCTTC	CASRGLADHNEQFF
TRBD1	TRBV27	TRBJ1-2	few	TGTGCCAGCAGTTCCACCGCTCCAGGGGGCCCGGCCCCTAACTATGGCTACACCTTC	CASSSTAPGGPAPNYGYTF
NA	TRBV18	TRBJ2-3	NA	TGTGCCAGCTCACCGGTGGGTGGAGTGCCAGATACGCAGTATTTT	CASSPVGGVPDTQYF
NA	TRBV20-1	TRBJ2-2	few	TGCAGTGCTCCCGGTGCGGGGCGAAGCACCGGGGAGCTGTTTTTT	CSAPGAGRSTGELFF
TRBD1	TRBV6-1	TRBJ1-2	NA	TGTGCCACCTATACAAACCGGGACAGGGGATATGGCTACACCTTC	CATYTNRDRGYGYTF
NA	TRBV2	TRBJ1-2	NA	TGTGCCAGCAGTGAACACCTTTCCTATGGCTACACCTTC	CASSEHLSYGYTF
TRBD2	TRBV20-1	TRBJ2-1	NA	TGCAGTGCCCTAGAGATACCCCTAGCGGGAGCAGGGAATGAGCAGTTCTTC	CSALEIPLAGAGNEQFF
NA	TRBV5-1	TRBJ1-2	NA	TGCGCCAGCAGCCTGTTTTCCCGCGGGGTATATTATGGCTACACCTTC	CASSLFSRGVYYGYTF
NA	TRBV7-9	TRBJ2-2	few	TGTGCCAGCAGCTACCAGGAGAGGTTAGTCGCCGGGGAGCTGTTTTTT	CASSYQERLVAGELFF
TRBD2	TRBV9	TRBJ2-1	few	TGTGCCAGCAGCTTTTCGACTAGCGCTACCTACAATGAGCAGTTCTTC	CASSFSTSATYNEQFF
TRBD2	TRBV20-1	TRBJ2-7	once	TGCAGTGGGCGGGGGAGGGGAAGGGAGCAGTACTTC	CSGRGRGREQYF
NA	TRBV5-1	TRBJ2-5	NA	TGCGCCAGCAGCTTGGGGGGGCAGCAAGAGACCCAGTACTTC	CASSLGGQQETQYF
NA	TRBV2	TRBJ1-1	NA	TGTGCCAGCAGTGAATACGAGATGAATCAAGCTTTCTTT	CASSEYEMNQAFF
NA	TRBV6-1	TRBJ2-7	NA	TGTGCCAGCAGCCAATCACTGGGAGCGGGACAGGCCTACGAGCAGTACTTC	CASSQSLGAGQAYEQYF
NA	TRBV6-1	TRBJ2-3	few	TGTGCCAGCACTCCCACGGGGTTTTCCGGGAGAGAAGGAGATACGCAGTATTTT	CASTPTGFSGREGDTQYF